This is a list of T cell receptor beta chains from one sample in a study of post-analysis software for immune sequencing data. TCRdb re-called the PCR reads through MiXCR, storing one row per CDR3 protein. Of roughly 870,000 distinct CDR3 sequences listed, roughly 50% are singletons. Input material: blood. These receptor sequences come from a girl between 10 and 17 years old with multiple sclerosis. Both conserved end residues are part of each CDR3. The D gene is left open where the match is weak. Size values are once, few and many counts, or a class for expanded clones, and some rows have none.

CDR3aa: CASSSQPQRGQGLNEKLFF
CDR3nt: TGTGCCAGCAGCTCTCAACCACAGAGAGGACAGGGGCTCAATGAAAAACTGTTTTTT
v_gene: TRBV7-9
d_gene: TRBD1
j_gene: TRBJ1-4
abundance: few

CDR3aa: CASSQVRSSGEQFF
CDR3nt: TGTGCCAGCAGCCAAGTCCGCTCCTCGGGTGAGCAGTTCTTC
v_gene: TRBV3-1
d_gene: -
j_gene: TRBJ2-1
abundance: -

CDR3aa: CSAGGGLDGYTF
CDR3nt: TGCAGTGCCGGGGGAGGGTTAGATGGCTACACCTTC
v_gene: TRBV20-1
d_gene: -
j_gene: TRBJ1-2
abundance: -

CDR3aa: CASRRITGLNQPQHF
CDR3nt: TGTGCCAGCAGGAGGATAACAGGGTTGAATCAGCCCCAGCATTTT
v_gene: TRBV27
d_gene: -
j_gene: TRBJ1-5
abundance: few

CDR3aa: CASTRTGGDYGYTF
CDR3nt: TGTGCCAGCACCCGGACAGGGGGTGACTATGGCTACACCTTC
v_gene: TRBV5-4
d_gene: TRBD1
j_gene: TRBJ1-2
abundance: -

CDR3aa: CASSTIDRGSYEQYF
CDR3nt: TGTGCCAGCAGCACTATCGACAGGGGCTCCTACGAGCAGTACTTC
v_gene: TRBV5-5
d_gene: TRBD1
j_gene: TRBJ2-7
abundance: -

CDR3aa: CASSNRGSTDTQYF
CDR3nt: TGTGCCAGCAGTAACCGGGGTAGCACAGATACGCAGTATTTT
v_gene: TRBV6-5
d_gene: -
j_gene: TRBJ2-3
abundance: few

CDR3aa: CAWRDRAYTEAFF
CDR3nt: TGTGCCTGGAGGGATAGGGCATACACTGAAGCTTTCTTT
v_gene: TRBV30
d_gene: -
j_gene: TRBJ1-1
abundance: -

CDR3aa: CSARDPGGSYNEQFF
CDR3nt: TGCAGTGCTAGAGATCCGGGGGGCTCCTACAATGAGCAGTTCTTC
v_gene: TRBV20-1
d_gene: TRBD2
j_gene: TRBJ2-1
abundance: -

CDR3aa: CASKGQRSLFYEQYF
CDR3nt: TGTGCCAGCAAAGGACAGCGGAGCCTTTTCTACGAGCAGTACTTC
v_gene: TRBV2
d_gene: -
j_gene: TRBJ2-7
abundance: -

CDR3aa: CASSEALGQGYEQYF
CDR3nt: TGTGCCAGCAGTGAAGCGTTGGGACAGGGCTACGAGCAGTACTTC
v_gene: TRBV2
d_gene: TRBD1
j_gene: TRBJ2-7
abundance: few

CDR3aa: CASSRGSVNYSNQPQHF
CDR3nt: TGTGCCAGCAGCCGTGGCTCGGTTAATTATAGCAATCAGCCCCAGCATTTT
v_gene: TRBV12-3/TRBV12-4
d_gene: -
j_gene: TRBJ1-5
abundance: -

CDR3aa: CAITLGGAGREQYF
CDR3nt: TGTGCCATCACTCTGGGGGGCGCAGGGAGGGAGCAGTACTTC
v_gene: TRBV10-3
d_gene: -
j_gene: TRBJ2-7
abundance: -

CDR3aa: CATSSEASGSLEAQYF
CDR3nt: TGTGCCACCAGCAGCGAGGCTAGCGGGAGCTTGGAGGCCCAGTACTTC
v_gene: TRBV15
d_gene: TRBD2
j_gene: TRBJ2-5
abundance: once

CDR3aa: CASSGLGQGKDYEQYF
CDR3nt: TGCGCCAGCAGCGGCTTAGGACAGGGTAAAGACTACGAGCAGTACTTC
v_gene: TRBV5-1
d_gene: TRBD1
j_gene: TRBJ2-7
abundance: -

CDR3aa: CSASLADEQYF
CDR3nt: TGCAGTGCTAGCCTAGCGGACGAGCAGTACTTC
v_gene: TRBV20-1
d_gene: TRBD2
j_gene: TRBJ2-7
abundance: -

CDR3aa: CASPGLAGGQPLQETQYF
CDR3nt: TGCGCCAGCCCGGGACTAGCGGGGGGCCAACCTTTGCAAGAGACCCAGTACTTC
v_gene: TRBV5-1
d_gene: TRBD2
j_gene: TRBJ2-5
abundance: few

CDR3aa: CSASRQGYGGGEQYF
CDR3nt: TGCAGTGCTAGTAGGCAGGGGTATGGGGGCGGGGAGCAGTACTTC
v_gene: TRBV20-1
d_gene: -
j_gene: TRBJ2-4
abundance: -

CDR3aa: CASSGAGAGSDTQYF
CDR3nt: TGTGCCAGCAGCGGAGCGGGAGCAGGGTCAGATACGCAGTATTTT
v_gene: TRBV11-2
d_gene: TRBD2
j_gene: TRBJ2-3
abundance: few

CDR3aa: CASGLVPPSLIDGYTF
CDR3nt: TGTGCTAGTGGTTTGGTACCTCCAAGCCTGATCGATGGCTACACCTTC
v_gene: TRBV12-5
d_gene: -
j_gene: TRBJ1-2
abundance: few

CDR3aa: CASSTRDSLLRAYEQYF
CDR3nt: TGTGCCAGTAGTACCCGGGACAGTCTCCTGAGGGCCTACGAGCAGTACTTC
v_gene: TRBV19
d_gene: TRBD1
j_gene: TRBJ2-7
abundance: -

CDR3aa: CASSLGGWDQPQHF
CDR3nt: TGTGCCAGCAGTTTGGGCGGATGGGATCAGCCCCAGCATTTT
v_gene: TRBV27
d_gene: -
j_gene: TRBJ1-5
abundance: -

CDR3aa: CASTRGRGTQETQYF
CDR3nt: TGCGCCAGCACCAGAGGGCGAGGGACGCAAGAGACCCAGTACTTC
v_gene: TRBV5-1
d_gene: -
j_gene: TRBJ2-5
abundance: -

CDR3aa: CASCWTSGSSTDTQYF
CDR3nt: TGTGCCAGCTGCTGGACTAGCGGGAGCTCCACAGATACGCAGTATTTT
v_gene: TRBV12-3/TRBV12-4
d_gene: TRBD2
j_gene: TRBJ2-3
abundance: -

CDR3aa: CSVGLAGGLREQYF
CDR3nt: TGCAGCGTTGGACTAGCGGGAGGCCTGAGGGAGCAGTACTTC
v_gene: TRBV29-1
d_gene: TRBD2
j_gene: TRBJ2-4
abundance: -

CDR3aa: CASSQEWAVSYEQYF
CDR3nt: TGCGCCAGCAGCCAAGAATGGGCGGTCTCCTACGAGCAGTACTTC
v_gene: TRBV4-1
d_gene: -
j_gene: TRBJ2-7
abundance: few

CDR3aa: CASSPRTGRELEQYF
CDR3nt: TGTGCCAGCTCGCCACGGACAGGGAGGGAACTCGAGCAGTACTTC
v_gene: TRBV18
d_gene: -
j_gene: TRBJ2-7
abundance: -

CDR3aa: CSAINQGVDYGYTF
CDR3nt: TGCAGTGCTATTAACCAGGGGGTGGACTATGGCTACACCTTC
v_gene: TRBV20-1
d_gene: TRBD1
j_gene: TRBJ1-2
abundance: few

CDR3aa: CASSTIPRGDIQYF
CDR3nt: TGTGCCAGCAGTACTATCCCCCGGGGAGACATTCAGTACTTC
v_gene: TRBV27
d_gene: -
j_gene: TRBJ2-4
abundance: -

CDR3aa: CASSLAGGVYYGYTF
CDR3nt: TGTGCCAGCAGCTTAGCAGGGGGAGTTTATTATGGCTACACCTTC
v_gene: TRBV7-2
d_gene: -
j_gene: TRBJ1-2
abundance: few

CDR3aa: CASSSNSGGAYEQYF
CDR3nt: TGCGCCAGCAGCAGCAATAGCGGGGGGGCCTACGAGCAGTACTTC
v_gene: TRBV5-1
d_gene: TRBD2
j_gene: TRBJ2-7
abundance: -

CDR3aa: CASSGRLAGGKETQYF
CDR3nt: TGTGCCAGCAGCGGACGACTAGCGGGGGGCAAAGAGACCCAGTACTTC
v_gene: TRBV9
d_gene: TRBD2
j_gene: TRBJ2-5
abundance: -

CDR3aa: CASSGRGLDYEQYF
CDR3nt: TGTGCCAGCAGCGGGCGGGGACTAGACTACGAGCAGTACTTC
v_gene: TRBV3-1
d_gene: TRBD2
j_gene: TRBJ2-7
abundance: few

CDR3aa: CASSLVDNYGYTF
CDR3nt: TGTGCCAGCAGCTTGGTAGATAACTATGGCTACACCTTC
v_gene: TRBV5-5
d_gene: -
j_gene: TRBJ1-2
abundance: -

CDR3aa: CASSLVGGSDGYTF
CDR3nt: TGTGCCAGCAGCTTAGTCGGGGGTTCCGATGGCTACACCTTC
v_gene: TRBV7-9
d_gene: -
j_gene: TRBJ1-2
abundance: few

CDR3aa: CSARDYLDTQYF
CDR3nt: TGCAGTGCTAGAGATTACTTGGATACGCAGTATTTT
v_gene: TRBV20-1
d_gene: -
j_gene: TRBJ2-3
abundance: -

CDR3aa: CASSPGQGFNEQFF
CDR3nt: TGCGCCAGCTCTCCCGGACAGGGATTCAATGAGCAGTTCTTC
v_gene: TRBV5-1
d_gene: TRBD1
j_gene: TRBJ2-1
abundance: -

CDR3aa: CASSLLTNQETQYF
CDR3nt: TGTGCCAGCAGTCTTCTAACAAACCAGGAGACCCAGTACTTC
v_gene: TRBV25-1
d_gene: -
j_gene: TRBJ2-5
abundance: -

CDR3aa: CASSATPSAYNEQFF
CDR3nt: TGTGCCAGCAGCGCTACCCCATCAGCATACAATGAGCAGTTCTTC
v_gene: TRBV3-1
d_gene: -
j_gene: TRBJ2-1
abundance: few

CDR3aa: CSASPGQGGSYEQYF
CDR3nt: TGCAGTGCTAGTCCGGGCCAGGGGGGCTCCTACGAGCAGTACTTC
v_gene: TRBV20-1
d_gene: -
j_gene: TRBJ2-7
abundance: few

CDR3aa: CASSLKGMETQYF
CDR3nt: TGTGCCAGCAGCTTAAAGGGGATGGAGACCCAGTACTTC
v_gene: TRBV7-3
d_gene: -
j_gene: TRBJ2-5
abundance: -